The present T cell receptor beta chain was sequenced within a study of regulatory T cells in long-lasting Graves disease. CDR3-region Arm-PCR and iRepertoire HTBI primers produced the TCR beta libraries. TCRdb recomputed calls from the multiplex PCR reads with MiXCR, one row per CDR3 protein. The repertoire holds hundreds of thousands of distinct CDR3 sequences, roughly 15% seen once, with 7.8% in the top ten. Comments on this clonotype: This may be a read error, as it is one base from a much larger clone.

This CDR3 spans 11 amino acids. Time point specified: newly diagnosed GD, antithyroid drugs for less than 3 months. PBMC RNA was the source of the TCR library. The sample was also linked to a second study, of T cells in Graves' hyperthyroidism and ophthalmopathy. That source reports: Across 18 months, stable Graves' hyperthyroidism was marked by no progression to ophthalmopathy. The primer set for the first-round RT-PCR of the TCR CDR3 was HTBI. Blood also showed most of the thyroid clonotypes that were expanded above 0.001. Through a model of 13 V-J features, ophthalmopathy was separated from stable hyperthyroidism.

The sequence was obtained from a woman aged 40 to 49 with Graves disease. The chain is built from TRBV12-3 or TRBV12-4 and TRBJ2-7; a weak D match, TRBD1 (5 bases). The specimen comprised peripheral blood mononuclear cells (PBMCs), sampled at new diagnosis, from a patient treated with antithyroid drugs. The CDR3 protein is CASSLLSRVDF. The CDR3 DNA follows: TGTGCCAGCAGTTTACTCAGCAGGGTTGACTTC.